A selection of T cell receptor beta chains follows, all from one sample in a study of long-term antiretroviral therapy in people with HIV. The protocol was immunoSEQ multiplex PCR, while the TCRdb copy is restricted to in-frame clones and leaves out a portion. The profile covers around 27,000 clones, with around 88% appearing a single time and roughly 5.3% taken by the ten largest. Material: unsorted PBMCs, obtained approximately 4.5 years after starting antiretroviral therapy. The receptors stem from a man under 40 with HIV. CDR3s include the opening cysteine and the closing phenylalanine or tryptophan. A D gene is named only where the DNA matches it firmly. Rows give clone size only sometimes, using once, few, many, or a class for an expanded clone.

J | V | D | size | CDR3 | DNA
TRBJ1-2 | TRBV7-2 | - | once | CASLEGSPSGYGYTF | TGTGCCAGCCTGGAGGGCAGCCCCAGCGGCTATGGCTACACCTTC
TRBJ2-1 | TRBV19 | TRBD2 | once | CASSTGTSYEQFF | TGTGCCAGTAGCACGGGGACTAGCTATGAGCAGTTCTTC
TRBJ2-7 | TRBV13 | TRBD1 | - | CASSIDRDEQYF | TGTGCCAGCAGCATAGACAGGGACGAACAGTACTTC
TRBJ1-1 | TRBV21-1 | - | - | CASSAYGTSEGTEAFF | TGTGCCAGCAGCGCGTATGGGACATCGGAGGGGACTGAAGCTTTCTTT
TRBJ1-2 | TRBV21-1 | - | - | CASSPGTGGVNYGYTF | TGTGCCAGCAGCCCGGGGACCGGAGGTGTTAACTATGGCTACACCTTC
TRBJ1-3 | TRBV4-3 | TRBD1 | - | CASSDRGVGNTIYF | TGCGCCAGCAGCGACAGGGGGGTCGGAAACACCATATATTTT
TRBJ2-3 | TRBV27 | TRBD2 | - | CASSLKRRGDTQYF | TGTGCCAGCAGTTTAAAACGGCGGGGGGATACGCAGTATTTT
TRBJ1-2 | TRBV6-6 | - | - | CASSYEDRRPFWGYTF | TGTGCCAGCAGTTACGAGGACAGACGACCATTTTGGGGCTACACCTTC
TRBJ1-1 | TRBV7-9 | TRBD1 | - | CASRFTGDGTEAFF | TGTGCCAGCAGGTTTACAGGGGACGGGACTGAAGCTTTCTTT
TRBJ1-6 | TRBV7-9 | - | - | CASSLGQNNSPLHF | TGTGCCAGCAGCTTAGGTCAGAACAATTCACCCCTCCACTTT
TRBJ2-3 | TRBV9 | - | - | CASSPIGADTQYF | TGTGCCAGCAGCCCGATCGGGGCCGATACGCAGTATTTT
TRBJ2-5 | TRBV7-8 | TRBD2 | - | CASSLVASGGQETQYF | TGTGCCAGCAGCTTAGTTGCTAGCGGGGGCCAAGAGACCCAGTACTTC
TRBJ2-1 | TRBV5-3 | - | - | CARNKRAQGGSYNEQFF | TGTGCCAGAAACAAGAGGGCGCAGGGTGGGAGTTACAATGAGCAGTTCTTC
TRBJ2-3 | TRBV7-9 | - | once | CASSPSTDTQYF | TGTGCCAGCAGCCCTTCCACAGATACGCAGTATTTT
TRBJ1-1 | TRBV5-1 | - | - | CASSLAGPVTEAFF | TGCGCCAGCAGCTTGGCAGGACCGGTAACTGAAGCTTTCTTT
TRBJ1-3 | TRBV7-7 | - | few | CASSPRWGHRVNTIYF | TGTGCTAGCAGCCCCCGGTGGGGCCACAGGGTAAACACCATATATTTT
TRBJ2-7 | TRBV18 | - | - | CASSQLPEHEQYF | TGTGCCAGCTCACAGTTACCCGAACACGAGCAGTACTTC
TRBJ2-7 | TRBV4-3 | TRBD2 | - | CASSQRGGGEQYF | TGCGCCAGCAGCCAACGGGGGGGTGGCGAGCAGTACTTC
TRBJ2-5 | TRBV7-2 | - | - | CASSHSNGSPLGTQYF | TGTGCCAGCAGCCACTCAAATGGGTCGCCCCTTGGAACCCAGTACTTC
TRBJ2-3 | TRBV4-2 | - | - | CASSQAPSETDTQYF | TGTGCCAGCAGCCAAGCCCCTAGCGAGACAGATACGCAGTATTTT
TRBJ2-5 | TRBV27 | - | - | CASSLSGGETQYF | TGTGCCAGCAGTTTATCGGGGGGTGAGACCCAGTACTTC
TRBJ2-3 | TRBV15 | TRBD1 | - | CATSRPGQESTDTQYF | TGTGCCACCAGCAGACCCGGACAGGAAAGCACAGATACGCAGTATTTT
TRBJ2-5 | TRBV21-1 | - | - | CASSKGTGLETQYF | TGTGCCAGCAGCAAAGGTACAGGGCTGGAGACCCAGTACTTC
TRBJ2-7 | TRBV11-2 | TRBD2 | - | CASSFLAGGYEQYF | TGTGCCAGCAGCTTCCTAGCGGGAGGGTACGAGCAGTACTTC
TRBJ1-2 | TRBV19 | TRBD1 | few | CASSKQGFDGYTF | TGTGCCAGTAGTAAACAGGGGTTCGATGGCTACACCTTC
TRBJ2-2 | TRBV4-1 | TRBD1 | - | CASSQVPGTANTGELFF | TGCGCCAGCAGCCAAGTCCCCGGGACAGCTAACACCGGGGAGCTGTTTTTT
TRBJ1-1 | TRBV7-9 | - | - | CASTLVPEHTEAFF | TGTGCCAGCACCTTGGTGCCGGAACACACTGAAGCTTTCTTT
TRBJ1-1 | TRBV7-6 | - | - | CASSPRGMNTEAFF | TGTGCCAGCAGCCCTCGAGGGATGAACACTGAAGCTTTCTTT
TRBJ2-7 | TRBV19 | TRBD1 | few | CASSIGTGNEQYF | TGTGCCAGTAGTATTGGGACAGGGAACGAGCAGTACTTC
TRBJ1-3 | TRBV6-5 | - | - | CASSYGGFGNTIYF | TGTGCCAGCAGTTACGGGGGTTTTGGAAACACCATATATTTT
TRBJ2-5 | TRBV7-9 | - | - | CASQDPYQETQYF | TGTGCCAGCCAGGACCCTTACCAAGAGACCCAGTACTTC
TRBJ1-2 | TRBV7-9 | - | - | CASRPIGDIVYGYTF | TGTGCCAGCAGGCCTATAGGGGACATAGTCTATGGCTACACCTTC
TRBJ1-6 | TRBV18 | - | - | CASSPANPNRANNSPLHF | TGTGCCAGCTCCCCAGCCAACCCGAACAGGGCTAATAATTCACCCCTCCACTTT
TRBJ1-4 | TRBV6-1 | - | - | CASSEGATNEKLFF | TGTGCCAGCAGTGAAGGCGCAACTAATGAAAAACTGTTTTTT
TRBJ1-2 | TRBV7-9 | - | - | CASSLKRDSYGYTF | TGTGCCAGCAGCTTAAAGAGGGATAGCTATGGCTACACCTTC
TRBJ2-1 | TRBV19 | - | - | CASSWGADTYNEQFF | TGTGCCAGTAGTTGGGGCGCGGATACCTACAATGAGCAGTTCTTC
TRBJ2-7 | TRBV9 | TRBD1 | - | CASSARDRSFSYEQYF | TGTGCCAGCAGCGCCCGGGACAGGTCTTTCTCCTACGAGCAGTACTTC
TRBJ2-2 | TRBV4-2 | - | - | CASSQQSNTGELFF | TGTGCCAGCAGCCAACAATCGAACACCGGGGAGCTGTTTTTT
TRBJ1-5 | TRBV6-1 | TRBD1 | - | CASSEVVTGGDQPQHF | TGTGCCAGCAGTGAAGTCGTAACAGGGGGCGATCAGCCCCAGCATTTT
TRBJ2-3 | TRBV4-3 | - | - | CASSQASRLHTQYF | TGCGCCAGCAGCCAAGCTTCAAGGCTGCATACGCAGTATTTT
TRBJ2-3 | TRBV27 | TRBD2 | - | CASSFRPPSLAGSADTQYF | TGTGCCAGCAGTTTTCGCCCGCCCTCTTTAGCGGGATCCGCAGATACGCAGTATTTT
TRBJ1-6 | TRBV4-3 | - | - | CASSQGYPDSPLHF | TGCGCCAGCAGCCAAGGGTACCCGGATTCACCCCTCCACTTT
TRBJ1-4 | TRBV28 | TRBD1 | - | CASSSTQGVHGKLFF | TGTGCCAGCAGTTCCACGCAGGGGGTTCACGGAAAACTGTTTTTT
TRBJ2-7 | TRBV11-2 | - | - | CASSSLPRVAANNEQYF | TGTGCCAGCAGCTCCCTCCCGAGGGTAGCGGCAAATAACGAGCAGTACTTC
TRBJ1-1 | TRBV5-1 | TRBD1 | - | CASSESPGQGAPEAFF | TGCGCCAGCAGCGAATCCCCGGGACAGGGGGCTCCTGAAGCTTTCTTT
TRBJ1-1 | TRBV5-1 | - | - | CASSRSLDTEAFF | TGCGCCAGCAGCCGCTCATTGGACACTGAAGCTTTCTTT